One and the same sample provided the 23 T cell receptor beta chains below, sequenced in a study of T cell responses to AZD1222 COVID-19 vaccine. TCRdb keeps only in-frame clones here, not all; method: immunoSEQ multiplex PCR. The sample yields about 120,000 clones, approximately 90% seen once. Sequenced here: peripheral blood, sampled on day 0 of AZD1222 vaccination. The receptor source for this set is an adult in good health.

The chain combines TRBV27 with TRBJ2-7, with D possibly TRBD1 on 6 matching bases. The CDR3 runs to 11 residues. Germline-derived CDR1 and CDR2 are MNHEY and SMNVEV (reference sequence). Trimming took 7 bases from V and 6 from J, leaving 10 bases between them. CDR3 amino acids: CASTFRGEQYF. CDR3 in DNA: TGTGCCAGCACCTTCAGGGGCGAGCAGTACTTC.

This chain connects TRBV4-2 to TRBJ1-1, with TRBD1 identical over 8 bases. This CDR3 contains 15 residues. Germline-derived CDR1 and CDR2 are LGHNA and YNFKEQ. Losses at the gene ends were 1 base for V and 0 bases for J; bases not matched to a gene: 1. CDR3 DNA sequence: TGTGCCAGCAGCCAAGTGGACAGGGTGAACACTGAAGCTTTCTTT. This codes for CASSQVDRVNTEAFF.

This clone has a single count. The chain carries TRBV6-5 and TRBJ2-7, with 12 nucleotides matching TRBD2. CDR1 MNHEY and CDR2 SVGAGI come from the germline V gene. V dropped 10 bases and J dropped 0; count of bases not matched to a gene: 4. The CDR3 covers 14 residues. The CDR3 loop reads CANLTSGGSYEQYF. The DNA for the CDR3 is TGTGCCAACCTGACTAGCGGGGGCTCCTACGAGCAGTACTTC.

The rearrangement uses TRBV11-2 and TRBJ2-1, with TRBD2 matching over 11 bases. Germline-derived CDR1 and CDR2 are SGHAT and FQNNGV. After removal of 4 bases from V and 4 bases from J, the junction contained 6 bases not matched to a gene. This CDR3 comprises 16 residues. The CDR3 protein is CASSSSGTSGYNEQFF. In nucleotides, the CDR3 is TGTGCCAGCAGCTCCTCCGGGACTAGCGGTTACAATGAGCAGTTCTTC.

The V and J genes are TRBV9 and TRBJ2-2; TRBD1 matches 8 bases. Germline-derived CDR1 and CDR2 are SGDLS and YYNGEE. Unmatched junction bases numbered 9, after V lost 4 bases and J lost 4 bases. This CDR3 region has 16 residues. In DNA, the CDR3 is TGTGCCAGCAGCCCTCAACGGACAGGGAGCACCGGGGAGCTGTTTTTT. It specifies CASSPQRTGSTGELFF.

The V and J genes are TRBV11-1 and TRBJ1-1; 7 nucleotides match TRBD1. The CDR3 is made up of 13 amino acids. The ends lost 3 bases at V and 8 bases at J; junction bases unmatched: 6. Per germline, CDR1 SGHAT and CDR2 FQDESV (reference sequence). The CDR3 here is CASSFGTAGEAFF. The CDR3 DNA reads TGTGCCAGCAGCTTCGGGACAGCAGGGGAAGCTTTCTTT.

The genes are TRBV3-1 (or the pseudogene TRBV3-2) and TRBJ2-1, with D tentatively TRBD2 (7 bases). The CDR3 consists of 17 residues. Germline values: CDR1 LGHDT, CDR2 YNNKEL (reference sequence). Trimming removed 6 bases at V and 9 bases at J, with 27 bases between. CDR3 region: CASSPQRGGRRPGEQFF. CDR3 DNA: TGTGCCAGCAGTCCCCAGAGGGGGGGACGGCGCCCCGGTGAGCAGTTCTTC.

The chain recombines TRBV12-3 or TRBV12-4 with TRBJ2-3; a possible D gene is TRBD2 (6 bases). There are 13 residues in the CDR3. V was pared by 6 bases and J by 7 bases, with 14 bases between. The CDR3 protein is CASRQRAWNTQYF. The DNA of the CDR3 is TGTGCCAGCAGACAGCGGGCGTGGAATACGCAGTATTTT.

The CDR3 DNA is TGTGCCAGCAGCCAAGGCCAGGGGCCTGAGACCCAGTACTTC. Encoded protein: CASSQGQGPETQYF. V is TRBV4-2 and J is TRBJ2-5, with D possibly matching TRBD1 (6 bases). V was clipped by 1 base and J by 5 bases, with 11 bases between them. Germline assignment: CDR1 LGHNA and CDR2 YNFKEQ. The length of the CDR3 is 14 residues.

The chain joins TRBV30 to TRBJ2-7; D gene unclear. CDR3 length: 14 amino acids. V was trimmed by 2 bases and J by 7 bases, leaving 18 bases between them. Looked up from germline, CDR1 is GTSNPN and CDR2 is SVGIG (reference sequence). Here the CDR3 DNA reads TGTGCCTGGAGTAGAGGCGGCGGAGCCTTTGAGCAGTACTTC. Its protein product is CAWSRGGGAFEQYF. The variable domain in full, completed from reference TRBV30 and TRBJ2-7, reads SQTIHQWPATLVQPVGSPLSLECTVEGTSNPNLYWYRQAAGRGLQLLFYSVGIGQISSEVPQNLSASRPQDRQFILSSKKLLLSDSGFYLCAWSRGGGAFEQYFGPGTRLTVT.

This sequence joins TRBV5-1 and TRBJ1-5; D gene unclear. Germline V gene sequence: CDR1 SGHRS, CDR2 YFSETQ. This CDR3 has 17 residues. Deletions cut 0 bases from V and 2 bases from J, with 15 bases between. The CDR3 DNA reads TGCGCCAGCAGCTTGGGACCGGAAGGAATTGGCAATCAGCCCCAGCATTTT. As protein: CASSLGPEGIGNQPQHF.

CDR3 loop: CASSYYNEQFF. CDR3 nucleotides: TGTGCCAGCAGCTACTACAATGAGCAGTTCTTC. The gene calls are TRBV5-4 and TRBJ2-1; D unclear. The germline V and J ends were trimmed by 3 bases and 3 bases, with 1 base remaining between them. Germline V gene sequence: CDR1 SGHNT, CDR2 YYREEE (reference sequence). CDR3 length equals 11 residues.

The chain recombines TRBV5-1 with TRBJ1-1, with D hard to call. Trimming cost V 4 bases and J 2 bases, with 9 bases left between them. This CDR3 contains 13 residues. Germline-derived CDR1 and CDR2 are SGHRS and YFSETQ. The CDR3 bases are TGCGCCAGCAGCGTAATCGAAAACACTGAAGCTTTCTTT. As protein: CASSVIENTEAFF.

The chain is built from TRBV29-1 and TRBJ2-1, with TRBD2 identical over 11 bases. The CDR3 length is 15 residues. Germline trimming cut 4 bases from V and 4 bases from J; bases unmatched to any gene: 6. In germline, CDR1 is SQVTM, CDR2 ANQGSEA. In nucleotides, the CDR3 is TGCAGCGTTGGTGGGACTAGCGGAACTTACAATGAGCAGTTCTTC. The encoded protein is CSVGGTSGTYNEQFF.

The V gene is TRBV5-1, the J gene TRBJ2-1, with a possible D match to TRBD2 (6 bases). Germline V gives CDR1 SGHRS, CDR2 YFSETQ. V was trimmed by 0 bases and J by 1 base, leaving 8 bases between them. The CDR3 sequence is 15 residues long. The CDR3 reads CASSLDGGSYNEQFF. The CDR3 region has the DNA TGCGCCAGCAGCTTGGATGGGGGGTCCTACAATGAGCAGTTCTTC.

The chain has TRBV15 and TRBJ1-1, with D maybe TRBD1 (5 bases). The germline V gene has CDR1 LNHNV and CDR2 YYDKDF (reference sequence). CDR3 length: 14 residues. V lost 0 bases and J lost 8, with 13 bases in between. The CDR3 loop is CATSRDQVGGEAFF. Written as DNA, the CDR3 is TGTGCCACCAGCAGAGATCAGGTTGGGGGGGAAGCTTTCTTT.

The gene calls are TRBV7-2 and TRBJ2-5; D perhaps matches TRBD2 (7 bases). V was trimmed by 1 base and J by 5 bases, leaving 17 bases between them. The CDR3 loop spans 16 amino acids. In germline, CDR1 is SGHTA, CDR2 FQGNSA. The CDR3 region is CASSLVSGGAGETQYF. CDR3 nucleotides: TGTGCCAGCAGCTTAGTGTCTGGGGGGGCCGGGGAGACCCAGTACTTC.

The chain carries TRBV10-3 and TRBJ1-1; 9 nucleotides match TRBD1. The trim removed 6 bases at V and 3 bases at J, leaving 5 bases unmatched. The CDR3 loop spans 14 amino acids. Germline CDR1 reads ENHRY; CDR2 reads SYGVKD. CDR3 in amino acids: CAIRGQGEYTEAFF. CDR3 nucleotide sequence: TGTGCCATCAGGGGACAGGGTGAGTACACTGAAGCTTTCTTT.

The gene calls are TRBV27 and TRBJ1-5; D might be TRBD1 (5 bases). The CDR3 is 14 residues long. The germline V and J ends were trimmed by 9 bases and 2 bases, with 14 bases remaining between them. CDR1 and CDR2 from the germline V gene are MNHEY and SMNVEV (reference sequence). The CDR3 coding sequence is TGTGCCAGTCAGGAGGGAGGGGGCAATCAGCCCCAGCATTTT. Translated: CASQEGGGNQPQHF.

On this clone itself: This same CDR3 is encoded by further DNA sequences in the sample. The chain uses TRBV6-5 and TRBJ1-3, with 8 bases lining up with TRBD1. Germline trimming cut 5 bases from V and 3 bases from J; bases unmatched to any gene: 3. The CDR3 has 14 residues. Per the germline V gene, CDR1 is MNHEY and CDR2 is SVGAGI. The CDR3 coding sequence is TGTGCCAGCAGTAGCACAGGGGGTGGAAACACCATATATTTT. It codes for CASSSTGGGNTIYF.

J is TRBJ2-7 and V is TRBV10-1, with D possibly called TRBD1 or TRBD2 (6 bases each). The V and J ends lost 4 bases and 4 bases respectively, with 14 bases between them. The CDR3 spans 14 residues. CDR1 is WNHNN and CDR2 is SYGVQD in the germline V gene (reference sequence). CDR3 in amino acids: CASSGSRGGYEQYF. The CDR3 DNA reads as TGCGCCAGCAGTGGAAGCAGGGGAGGTTACGAGCAGTACTTC.

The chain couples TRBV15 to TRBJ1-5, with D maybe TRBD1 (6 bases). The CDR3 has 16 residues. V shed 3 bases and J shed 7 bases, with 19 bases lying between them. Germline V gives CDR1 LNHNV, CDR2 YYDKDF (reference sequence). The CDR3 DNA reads TGTGCCACCAGCAGCGGAGGGGGGCAATCCTGGCAGCCCCAGCATTTT. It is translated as CATSSGGGQSWQPQHF. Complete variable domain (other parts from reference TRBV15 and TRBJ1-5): DAMVIQNPRYQVTQFGKPVTLSCSQTLNHNVMYWYQQKSSQAPKLLFHYYDKDFNNEADTPDNFQSRRPNTSFCFLDIRSPGLGDTAMYLCATSSGGGQSWQPQHFGDGTRLSIL.

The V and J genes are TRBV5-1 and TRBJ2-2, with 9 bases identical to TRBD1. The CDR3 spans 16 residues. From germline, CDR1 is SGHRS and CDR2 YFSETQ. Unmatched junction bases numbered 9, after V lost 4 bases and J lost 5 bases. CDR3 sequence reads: CASSLQGGQGTGELFF. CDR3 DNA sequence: TGCGCCAGCAGCCTCCAGGGAGGACAGGGGACCGGGGAGCTGTTTTTT.